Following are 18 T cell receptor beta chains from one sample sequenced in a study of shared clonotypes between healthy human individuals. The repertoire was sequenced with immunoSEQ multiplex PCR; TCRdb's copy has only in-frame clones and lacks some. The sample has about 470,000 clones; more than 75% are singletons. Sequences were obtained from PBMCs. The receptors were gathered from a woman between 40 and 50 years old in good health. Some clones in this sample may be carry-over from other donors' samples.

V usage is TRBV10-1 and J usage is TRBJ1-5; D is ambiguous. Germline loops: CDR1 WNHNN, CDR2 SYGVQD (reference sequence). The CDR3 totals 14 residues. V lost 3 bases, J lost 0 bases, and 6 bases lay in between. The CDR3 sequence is CASSDGDSNQPQHF. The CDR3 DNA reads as TGCGCCAGCAGTGACGGGGATAGCAATCAGCCCCAGCATTTT.

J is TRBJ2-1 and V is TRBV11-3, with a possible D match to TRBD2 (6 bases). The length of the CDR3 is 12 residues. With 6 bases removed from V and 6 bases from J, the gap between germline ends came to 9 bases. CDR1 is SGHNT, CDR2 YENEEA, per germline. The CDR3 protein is CASRGRGNEQFF. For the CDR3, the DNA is TGTGCCAGCAGAGGGCGGGGCAATGAGCAGTTCTTC.

The chain's CDR3 is CATGTSRAHEQYF. The CDR3 DNA sequence: TGTGCCACCGGGACTAGCAGGGCCCACGAGCAGTACTTC. V gene TRBV27 combines with J gene TRBJ2-7; 9 nucleotides match TRBD2. In germline, CDR1 is MNHEY, CDR2 SMNVEV (reference sequence). This CDR3 spans 13 amino acids. The trim removed 10 bases at V and 5 bases at J, leaving 9 bases unmatched.

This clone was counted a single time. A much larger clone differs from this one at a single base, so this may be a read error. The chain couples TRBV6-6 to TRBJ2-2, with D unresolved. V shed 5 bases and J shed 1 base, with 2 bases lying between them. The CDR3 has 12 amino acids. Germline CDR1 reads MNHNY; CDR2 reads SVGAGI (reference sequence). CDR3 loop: CASSMNTGELFF. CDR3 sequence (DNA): TGTGCCAGCAGTATGAACACCGGGGAGCTGTTTTTT.

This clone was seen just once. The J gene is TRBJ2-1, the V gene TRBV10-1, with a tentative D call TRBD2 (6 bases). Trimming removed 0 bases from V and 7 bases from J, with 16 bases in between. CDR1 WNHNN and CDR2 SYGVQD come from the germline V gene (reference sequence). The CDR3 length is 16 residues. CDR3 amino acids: CASSESRAGFGNEQFF. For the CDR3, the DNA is TGCGCCAGCAGTGAGTCCAGGGCGGGGTTTGGGAATGAGCAGTTCTTC.

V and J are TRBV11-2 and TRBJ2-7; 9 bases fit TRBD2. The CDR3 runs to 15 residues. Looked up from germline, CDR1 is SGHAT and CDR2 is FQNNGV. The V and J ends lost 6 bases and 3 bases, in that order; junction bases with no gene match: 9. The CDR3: CASRRGSGSLYEQYF. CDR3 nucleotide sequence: TGTGCCAGCAGGAGGGGTAGCGGGAGTCTCTACGAGCAGTACTTC. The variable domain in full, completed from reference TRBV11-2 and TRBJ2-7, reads EAGVAQSPRYKIIEKRQSVAFWCNPISGHATLYWYQQILGQGPKLLIQFQNNGVVDDSQLPKDRFSAERLKGVDSTLKIQPAKLEDSAVYLCASRRGSGSLYEQYFGPGTRLTVT.

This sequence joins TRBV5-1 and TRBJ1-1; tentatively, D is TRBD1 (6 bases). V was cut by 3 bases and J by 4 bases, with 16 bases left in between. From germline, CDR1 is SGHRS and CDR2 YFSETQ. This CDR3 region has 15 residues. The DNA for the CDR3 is TGCGCCAGCAGCTCGAGGGGGGGGCTTGGCACTGAAGCTTTCTTT. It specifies CASSSRGGLGTEAFF. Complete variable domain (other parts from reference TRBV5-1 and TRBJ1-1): KAGVTQTPRYLIKTRGQQVTLSCSPISGHRSVSWYQQTPGQGLQFLFEYFSETQRNKGNFPGRFSGRQFSNSRSEMNVSTLELGDSALYLCASSSRGGLGTEAFFGQGTRLTVV.

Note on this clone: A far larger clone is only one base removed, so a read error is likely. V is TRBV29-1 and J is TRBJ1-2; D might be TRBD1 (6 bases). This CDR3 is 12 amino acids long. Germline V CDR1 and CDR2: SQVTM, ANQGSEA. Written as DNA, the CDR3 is TGCGGCGTTGGGACATCAAACTATGGCTACACCTTC. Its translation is CGVGTSNYGYTF.

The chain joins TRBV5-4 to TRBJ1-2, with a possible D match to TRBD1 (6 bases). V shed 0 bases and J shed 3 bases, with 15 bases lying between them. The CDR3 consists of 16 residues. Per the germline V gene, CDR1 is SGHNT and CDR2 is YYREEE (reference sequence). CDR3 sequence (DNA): TGTGCCAGCAGCTTGGGGGGGGCACCAGTCGACTATGGCTACACCTTC. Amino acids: CASSLGGAPVDYGYTF. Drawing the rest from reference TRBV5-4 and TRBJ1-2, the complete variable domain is ETGVTQSPTHLIKTRGQQVTLRCSSQSGHNTVSWYQQALGQGPQFIFQYYREEENGRGNFPPRFSGLQFPNYSSELNVNALELDDSALYLCASSLGGAPVDYGYTFGSGTRLTVV.

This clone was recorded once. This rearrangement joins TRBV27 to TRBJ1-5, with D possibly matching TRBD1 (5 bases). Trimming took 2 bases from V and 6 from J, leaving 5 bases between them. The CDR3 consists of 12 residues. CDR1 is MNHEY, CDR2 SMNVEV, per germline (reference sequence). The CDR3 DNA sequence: TGTGCCAGCAGTTTAGGGGGTCAGCCCCAGCATTTT. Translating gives CASSLGGQPQHF.

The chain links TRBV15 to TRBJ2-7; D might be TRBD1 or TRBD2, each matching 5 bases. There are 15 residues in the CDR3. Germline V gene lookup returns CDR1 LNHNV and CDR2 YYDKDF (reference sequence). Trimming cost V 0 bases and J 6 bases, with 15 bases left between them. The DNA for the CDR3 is TGTGCCACCAGCAGAGATCTGGCCGAGAGGGGCGAGCAGTACTTC. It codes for CATSRDLAERGEQYF.

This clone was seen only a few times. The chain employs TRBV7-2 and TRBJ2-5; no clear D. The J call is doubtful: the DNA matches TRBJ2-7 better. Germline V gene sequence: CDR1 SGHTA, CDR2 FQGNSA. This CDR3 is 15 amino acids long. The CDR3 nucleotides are TGTGCCAGCAGCTTAGTCCAGGCCAGCTCCTACGAGCAGTACTTC. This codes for CASSLVQASSYEQYF.

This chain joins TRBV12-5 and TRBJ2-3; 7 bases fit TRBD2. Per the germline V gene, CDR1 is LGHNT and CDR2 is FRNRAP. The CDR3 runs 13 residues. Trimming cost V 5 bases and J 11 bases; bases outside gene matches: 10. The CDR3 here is CASGPSSQREQYF. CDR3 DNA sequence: TGTGCTAGTGGTCCCAGTTCGCAGCGGGAGCAGTATTTT.

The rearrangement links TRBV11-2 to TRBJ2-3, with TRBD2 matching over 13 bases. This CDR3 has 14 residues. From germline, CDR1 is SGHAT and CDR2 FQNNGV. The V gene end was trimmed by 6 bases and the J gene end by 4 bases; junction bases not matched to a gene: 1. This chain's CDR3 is CASRTSGRPDTQYF. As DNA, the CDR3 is TGTGCCAGCAGGACTAGCGGGAGGCCAGATACGCAGTATTTT.

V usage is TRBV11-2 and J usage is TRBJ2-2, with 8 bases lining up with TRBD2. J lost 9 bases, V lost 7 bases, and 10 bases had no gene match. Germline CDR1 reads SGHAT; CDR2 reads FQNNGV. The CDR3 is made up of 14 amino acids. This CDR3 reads CASTRGTRVRELFF. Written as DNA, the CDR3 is TGTGCCAGCACCAGAGGGACTAGGGTGAGGGAGCTGTTTTTT.

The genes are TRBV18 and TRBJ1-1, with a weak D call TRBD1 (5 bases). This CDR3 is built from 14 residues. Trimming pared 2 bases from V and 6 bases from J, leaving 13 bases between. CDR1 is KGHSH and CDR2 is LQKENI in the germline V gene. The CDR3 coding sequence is TGTGCCAGCTCACCATCTGGGACGTCGGCTGAAGCTTTCTTT. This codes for CASSPSGTSAEAFF.

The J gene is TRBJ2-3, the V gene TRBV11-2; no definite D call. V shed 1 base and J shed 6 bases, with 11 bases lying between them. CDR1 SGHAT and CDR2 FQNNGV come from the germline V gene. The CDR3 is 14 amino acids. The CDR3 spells CASSLVVASDTQYF. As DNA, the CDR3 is TGTGCCAGCAGCTTAGTAGTAGCTTCGGATACGCAGTATTTT.

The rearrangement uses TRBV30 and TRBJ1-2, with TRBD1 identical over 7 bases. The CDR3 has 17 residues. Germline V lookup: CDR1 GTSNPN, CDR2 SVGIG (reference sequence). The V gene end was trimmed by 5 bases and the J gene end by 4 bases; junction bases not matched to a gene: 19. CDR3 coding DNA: TGTGCCTGGCTAGGTCTAGGGACAGTAGGCGGGACCTATGGCTACACCTTC. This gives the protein CAWLGLGTVGGTYGYTF.